The 23 T cell receptor beta chains reported below all come from one sample, sequenced in a study of blood T cells in healthy people across ages. Combining a sample-barcoded 5' primer with a J-beta primer mix, a second PCR ran for 7 to 11 cycles. TCRdb analysed the 5' RACE reads with MiXCR anew, one entry per CDR3 protein. The sample has about 1.1 million distinct CDR3 sequences, 35% to 40% seen once. Sequencing was done on a sample of blood. The receptors shown here come from a man between 18 and 29 years old in good health.

CDR3 DNA: TGTGCCACCAGTGATGGGGGCCAGAACCACTATGGCTACACCTTC. Protein product: CATSDGGQNHYGYTF. This sequence joins TRBV24-1 and TRBJ1-2; a weak D match, TRBD1 (6 bases). V was shortened by 3 bases and J by 3 bases, with 13 bases between the two germline ends. The length of the CDR3 is 15 residues. In germline, CDR1 is KGHDR, CDR2 SFDVKD.

The rearrangement joins TRBV7-2 to TRBJ2-2; D call uncertain. The CDR3 consists of 16 residues. The V end was cut by 2 bases, the J end by 1 base, with 11 bases between. The germline CDR1 and CDR2 sequences are SGHTA and FQGNSA. This CDR3 reads CASSLRAGENTGELFF. CDR3 bases: TGTGCCAGCAGCTTAAGGGCAGGAGAGAACACCGGGGAGCTGTTTTTT.

The chain combines TRBV4-1 with TRBJ2-1; D gene uncertain. The CDR3 totals 12 residues. The germline V and J ends were trimmed by 0 bases and 10 bases, with 7 bases remaining between them. The V gene's germline CDR1 is MGHRA and CDR2 YSYEKL. DNA of the CDR3: TGCGCCAGCAGCCAAGATGGTCAGGAGCAGTTCTTC. Translation gives CASSQDGQEQFF.

This clonotype was detected only a few times. The J gene is TRBJ1-2, the V gene TRBV7-9; D remains ambiguous. V was clipped by 4 bases and J by 4 bases, with 16 bases between them. CDR1 and CDR2 (germline): SEHNR, FQNEAQ (reference sequence). The CDR3 covers 15 residues. The CDR3 loop reads CASSSNTGIPYGYTF. The DNA of the CDR3 is TGTGCCAGCAGCTCTAATACGGGCATTCCCTATGGCTACACCTTC.

This rearrangement joins TRBV7-3 to TRBJ2-3; 7 bases agree with TRBD2. This CDR3 comprises 16 residues. Germline V gene sequence: CDR1 SGHTA, CDR2 FQGTGA. The ends lost 0 bases at V and 4 bases at J; junction bases unmatched: 7. Written as DNA, the CDR3 is TGTGCCAGCAGCTTAACGGGGGGGAATCAAGCAGATACGCAGTATTTT. Translation gives CASSLTGGNQADTQYF.

V usage is TRBV2 and J usage is TRBJ1-5; D gene uncertain. V was clipped by 6 bases and J by 3 bases, with 9 bases between them. The CDR3 sequence is 13 residues long. Germline CDR1 is SNHLY and CDR2 is FYNNEI. The DNA for the CDR3 is TGTGCCAGCAGGGCGGACGCCAATCAGCCCCAGCATTTT. Translated: CASRADANQPQHF. The whole variable domain, remainder taken from reference TRBV2 and TRBJ1-5, is EPEVTQTPSHQVTQMGQEVILRCVPISNHLYFYWYRQILGQKVEFLVSFYNNEISEKSEIFDDQFSVERPDGSNFTLKIRSTKLEDSAMYFCASRADANQPQHFGDGTRLSIL.

This chain uses TRBV6-5 with TRBJ2-5, with 7 bases lining up with TRBD2. Per the germline V gene, CDR1 is MNHEY and CDR2 is SVGAGI. V trimming: 2 bases; J trimming: 11 bases; junction bases outside the gene matches: 11. This CDR3 spans 14 amino acids. CDR3: CASSYGGGYNEQYF. The CDR3 nucleotides read TGTGCCAGCAGTTACGGGGGGGGATACAATGAGCAGTACTTC.

The genes are TRBV27 and TRBJ1-2; D is undetermined. V was cut by 4 bases and J by 6 bases, with 15 bases left in between. CDR3 length equals 14 residues. CDR1 is MNHEY, CDR2 SMNVEV, per germline (reference sequence). The CDR3 is CASSSNPPRDGYTF. In nucleotides, the CDR3 is TGTGCCAGCAGTTCAAACCCCCCCCGCGATGGCTACACCTTC.

V usage is TRBV4-3 and J usage is TRBJ1-1; D possibly corresponds to TRBD1 (6 bases). This CDR3 comprises 15 residues. Germline loops: CDR1 LGHNA, CDR2 YSLEER. The germline V and J ends were trimmed by 0 bases and 7 bases, with 15 bases remaining between them. The CDR3 reads CASSQEGGALDEAFF. CDR3 in DNA: TGCGCCAGCAGCCAAGAGGGGGGGGCTTTGGATGAAGCTTTCTTT.

This clonotype was detected only a few times. Written as DNA, the CDR3 is TGTGCCATCACCCCTGAGAGATCCACCGGGGAGCTGTTTTTT. It is translated as CAITPERSTGELFF. This chain links TRBV10-3 with TRBJ2-2; D is unresolved. Germline CDR1 and CDR2: ENHRY and SYGVKD. The V end was cut by 7 bases, the J end by 4 bases, with 13 bases between. The CDR3 is made up of 14 amino acids.

This clonotype was observed a few times. The chain carries TRBV6-5 and TRBJ1-2; no firm D call. Trimming removed 8 bases from V and 2 bases from J, with 9 bases in between. The CDR3 runs 12 residues. Germline V lookup: CDR1 MNHEY, CDR2 SVGAGI. Here the CDR3 reads CASVGSNYGYTF. As DNA, the CDR3 is TGTGCCAGCGTCGGCAGCAACTATGGCTACACCTTC.

Many counts were recorded for this clonotype. The gene calls are TRBV7-2 and TRBJ2-1; D call uncertain. This CDR3 region has 12 residues. The ends were cut back, 7 bases at V and 6 bases at J, with 10 bases in the middle. CDR1 is SGHTA, CDR2 FQGNSA, per germline. The CDR3 protein is CASTFGGNEQFF. In DNA, the CDR3 is TGTGCCAGCACCTTTGGTGGCAATGAGCAGTTCTTC.

This clonotype was recorded a few times. The chain recombines TRBV5-6 with TRBJ2-7, with a weak D call TRBD1 (6 bases). Per the germline V gene, CDR1 is SGHDT and CDR2 is YYEEEE. The CDR3 spans 14 residues. V lost 2 bases and J lost 1, with 10 bases in between. The CDR3 region has the DNA TGTGCCAGCAGCTTTCAGGGGTCTTCCTACGAGCAGTACTTC. Protein product: CASSFQGSSYEQYF.

This sequence joins TRBV12-3 or TRBV12-4 and TRBJ2-1; 9 bases line up with TRBD2. After removal of 6 bases from V and 6 bases from J, the junction contained 9 bases not matched to a gene. This CDR3 has 15 residues. This chain's CDR3 is CASSRTGLATNEQFF. The CDR3 coding sequence is TGTGCCAGCAGCCGTACCGGACTAGCGACCAATGAGCAGTTCTTC.

The sample holds many counts of this clonotype. The chain carries TRBV28 and TRBJ2-5; TRBD1 matches 8 bases. Germline CDR1 is MDHEN and CDR2 is SYDVKM. Trimming took 4 bases from V and 8 from J; bases not matched to a gene: 9. The CDR3 extends over 14 amino acids. CDR3 sequence: CASSSTGTGDTQYF. CDR3 in DNA: TGTGCCAGCAGTTCGACAGGGACAGGTGACACCCAGTACTTC.

This clonotype has a handful of counts. The V and J genes are TRBV7-9 and TRBJ2-7; the D is unclear. CDR1 and CDR2 from the germline V gene are SEHNR and FQNEAQ (reference sequence). CDR3 size: 12 residues. The V end lost 1 base, the J end lost 6 bases, and 7 bases lay between the germline ends. The CDR3 loop reads CASSLEPREQYF. In DNA form, the CDR3 reads TGTGCCAGCAGCTTAGAACCACGCGAGCAGTACTTC.

V gene TRBV6-2 or TRBV6-3 combines with J gene TRBJ1-5, with 10 nucleotides matching TRBD1. Germline-derived CDR1 and CDR2 are MNHEY and SVGEGT. This CDR3 region has 14 residues. V dropped 5 bases and J dropped 6; count of bases not matched to a gene: 4. CDR3 sequence reads: CASSVWTGGQPQHF. As DNA, the CDR3 is TGTGCCAGCAGTGTGTGGACAGGGGGTCAGCCCCAGCATTTT.

The chain links TRBV7-2 to TRBJ1-2; TRBD1 might be the D (6 bases). Trimming removed 4 bases at V and 8 bases at J, with 17 bases between. The CDR3 is made up of 14 amino acids. Germline CDR1 and CDR2: SGHTA and FQGNSA. The CDR3 DNA is TGTGCCAGCAGCTATACAGGGAGTGTCCTCGGCTACACCTTC. Its translation: CASSYTGSVLGYTF.

This clonotype was observed a handful of times. This chain joins TRBV4-2 and TRBJ1-2; weak D call: TRBD1 (5 bases). V was cut by 4 bases and J by 2 bases, with 11 bases left in between. Germline-derived CDR1 and CDR2 are LGHNA and YNFKEQ. The CDR3 contains 14 residues. The CDR3 DNA follows: TGTGCCAGCAGCCCCCGCAGGGTGAACTATGGCTACACCTTC. Translation: CASSPRRVNYGYTF.

The V and J genes are TRBV2 and TRBJ2-3; D might be TRBD2 (6 bases). The germline V gene has CDR1 SNHLY and CDR2 FYNNEI. CDR3 size: 16 residues. The ends were cut back, 6 bases at V and 7 bases at J, with 23 bases in the middle. This CDR3 reads CASRASTSSARNTQYF. Written as DNA, the CDR3 is TGTGCCAGCAGAGCGAGTACTAGCTCCGCACGTAATACGCAGTATTTT. Variable domain in full (rest from reference TRBV2 and TRBJ2-3): EPEVTQTPSHQVTQMGQEVILRCVPISNHLYFYWYRQILGQKVEFLVSFYNNEISEKSEIFDDQFSVERPDGSNFTLKIRSTKLEDSAMYFCASRASTSSARNTQYFGPGTRLTVL.

This clonotype was detected a few times. This sequence joins TRBV5-6 and TRBJ1-2, with D perhaps TRBD1 (6 bases). V gave up 4 bases and J gave up 8 bases, with 15 bases separating them. The germline gives CDR1 SGHDT, CDR2 YYEEEE. This CDR3 has 13 amino acids. Here the CDR3 reads CASSPQGPSGYTF. The CDR3 DNA sequence: TGTGCCAGCAGCCCCCAGGGGCCATCCGGCTACACCTTC.

In the case of this clonotype: An end of the junction differs from the germline gene, which may be a read error. The V and J genes are TRBV20-1 and TRBJ2-1; D not certain. The V gene's germline CDR1 is DFQATT and CDR2 SNEGSKA (reference sequence). The CDR3 sequence is 11 residues long. Here the CDR3 DNA reads TGCAGTGCTAGGTTCGATAATGGGCAGTTCTTC. This encodes CSARFDNGQFF.

This clonotype was detected only a few times. This sequence joins TRBV6-5 and TRBJ2-5; tentatively, D is TRBD1 or TRBD2 (6 bases each). Trimming left V 0 bases short and J 5 bases short, with 13 bases between. The CDR3 totals 15 residues. From germline, CDR1 is MNHEY and CDR2 SVGAGI. DNA for the CDR3: TGTGCCAGCAGTTACTCGTCTCAGGGGAGGGAGACCCAGTACTTC. Translating it yields CASSYSSQGRETQYF.